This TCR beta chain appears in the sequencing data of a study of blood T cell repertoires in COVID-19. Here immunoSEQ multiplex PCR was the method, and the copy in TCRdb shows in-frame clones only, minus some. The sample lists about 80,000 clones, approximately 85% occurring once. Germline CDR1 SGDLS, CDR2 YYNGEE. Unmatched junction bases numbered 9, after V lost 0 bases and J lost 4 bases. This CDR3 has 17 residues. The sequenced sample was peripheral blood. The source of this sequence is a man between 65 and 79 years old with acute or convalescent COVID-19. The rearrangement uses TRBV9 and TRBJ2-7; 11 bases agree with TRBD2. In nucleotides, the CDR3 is TGTGCCAGCAGCGTAGCTCCCCTAACTAGCGGGGGTTACGAGCAGTACTTC. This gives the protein CASSVAPLTSGGYEQYF.